The 4 T cell receptor beta chains reported below all come from one sample, sequenced in a study of blood T cells in healthy people across ages. A sample-barcoded 5' primer and a J-beta primer mix were used in a second PCR of roughly 7 to 11 cycles. TCRdb re-derived calls from the 5' RACE reads in MiXCR, one entry per CDR3 protein. Of 1.5 million to 2 million distinct CDR3 sequences listed, 28% are singletons. Material for sequencing was blood. The receptors shown here come from a woman in her 30s in good health.

The rearrangement joins TRBV11-2 to TRBJ2-3; 12 nucleotides line up with TRBD2. The V gene's germline CDR1 is SGHAT and CDR2 FQNNGV. This CDR3 is 16 amino acids long. V was pared by 4 bases and J by 5 bases, with 7 bases of the junction left unmatched. The CDR3 nucleotides read TGTGCCAGCAGCTCGTCTCTAGCGGGGGGGCAAGATACGCAGTATTTT. This encodes CASSSSLAGGQDTQYF.

The chain employs TRBV6-6 and TRBJ2-1, with TRBD2 matching over 11 bases. From germline, CDR1 is MNHNY and CDR2 SVGAGI (reference sequence). With 6 bases clipped from V and 8 bases from J, the junction kept 15 bases outside the gene matches. The CDR3 covers 17 residues. The CDR3 nucleotides are TGTGCCAGCAGAAAAGGGGGGACTAGCGGAGTTGGCGATGAGCAGTTCTTC. Its translation: CASRKGGTSGVGDEQFF.

The count of this clonotype is one. The chain carries TRBV7-9 and TRBJ2-7; TRBD2 agrees at 15 bases. The germline gives CDR1 SEHNR, CDR2 FQNEAQ (reference sequence). The junction had 7 bases not matched to a gene; V was cut back by 4 bases and J by 0 bases. CDR3 length equals 18 residues. CDR3 DNA: TGTGCCAGCAGCTCCGGACTAGCGGGAGGGATGTACTCCTACGAGCAGTACTTC. It specifies CASSSGLAGGMYSYEQYF.

The chain uses TRBV7-9 and TRBJ2-1, with 7 bases lining up with TRBD2. Germline V gene data show CDR1 as SEHNR and CDR2 as FQNEAQ (reference sequence). The CDR3 extends over 14 amino acids. Trimming cost V 8 bases and J 4 bases; bases outside gene matches: 8. This chain's CDR3 is CASLPSGSYNEQFF. Written as DNA, the CDR3 is TGTGCCAGCCTACCTAGCGGATCTTACAATGAGCAGTTCTTC.